At least ten counts were recorded for the clone carrying this T cell receptor (beta chain). The sample is drawn from a study of early T cells in non-severe SARS-CoV-2 infection. Germline assignment: CDR1 SNHLY and CDR2 FYNNEI. CDR3 length: 13 amino acids. V lost 2 bases and J lost 3, with 8 bases in between. TCRdb fed the 5' RACE reads into MiXCR, producing one record per CDR3 protein. The repertoire has under 20,000 distinct CDR3 sequences, more than 4.5% of them found once; the top ten carry 6.5% to 8.5%. This TCR was recovered from an adult who was a healthcare worker with PCR-confirmed SARS-CoV-2 infection or an uninfected control (not recorded which). Sequencing was carried out using whole blood. This chain links TRBV2 with TRBJ2-7; no firm D call. This CDR3 reads CASSETADYEQYV. The CDR3 DNA sequence: TGTGCCAGCAGTGAAACGGCTGACTACGAGCAGTACGTC.